The rows below give T cell receptor beta chains drawn from one sample of a study of shared clonotypes between healthy human individuals. The method was immunoSEQ multiplex PCR; TCRdb's version includes in-frame clones alone and lacks a portion of them. This table has some 1.5 million clones, 95% to 99% appearing once. Sequenced sample: naive CD4+ T cells sorted from blood. The source of these receptors is a man in his thirties or forties in good health. The CDR3 runs from the conserved cysteine through the conserved F or W.

TRBV7-8 CASSPRTRVAGNTIYF
TRBV6-6 CASRTGGTRQPQHF
TRBV6-5 CASSHTGHYEQYF
TRBV28 CASSSGERELTYEQYF
TRBV4-1 CASSPAGTGQETQYF
TRBV19 CASSVVPSGDEQYF
TRBV7-6 CASSLASVPDTQYF
TRBV18 CASSPGGPGGTYEQYF
TRBV25-1 CASSRETAFGQYF
TRBV25-1 CSPPSGRQFF
TRBV2 CASRATSGRFYEQYF
TRBV6-1 CASTERGSTEAFF